One sample yielded the 26 T cell receptor beta chains listed below, sequenced in a study of TIL therapy for anti-PD-1-resistant metastatic lung cancer. Time point noted: pre-treatment sample, taken before nivolumab and TIL therapy. Tumor tissue came from excised metastases, mostly pleural nodules or supraclavicular lymph nodes. Sequencing used immunoSEQ v3. The data were produced by immunoSEQ multiplex PCR, yet TCRdb's version contains in-frame clones alone and is incomplete. Altogether 7,000 to 9,000 clones are present, nearly 75% being singletons, with the ten largest covering 7% to 8%. The sequencing used tumor tissue, collected at baseline. These receptors were obtained from a person between 25 and 79 years old with non-small cell lung cancer.

CDR3 sequence (DNA): TGTGCCAGTAGTATAGAGTGGGGGGATGAGCAGTTCTTC. Protein product: CASSIEWGDEQFF. V is TRBV19 and J is TRBJ2-1; possibly TRBD2 for D (6 bases). With 0 bases removed from V and 8 bases from J, the gap between germline ends came to 8 bases. The length of the CDR3 is 13 residues. Per germline, CDR1 LNHDA and CDR2 SQIVND (reference sequence).

This rearrangement joins TRBV6-6 to TRBJ1-2; no clear D. The V gene lost 6 bases and the J gene lost 2 bases, with 13 bases spanning the gap. CDR3 length: 14 residues. Germline CDR1 reads MNHNY; CDR2 reads SVGAGI (reference sequence). CDR3 nucleotides: TGTGCCAGCAGCCCGGCTCAGTGGAACTATGGCTACACCTTC. This translates into CASSPAQWNYGYTF.

The genes are TRBV5-1 and TRBJ2-5; 7 nucleotides align to TRBD1. The end of the DNA aligns better with TRBJ2-7, so the J call may be wrong. The CDR3 has 14 amino acids. Germline CDR1 is SGHRS and CDR2 is YFSETQ. The CDR3 region has the DNA TGCGCCAGCAGCCAGGAAGGGACAGCCTTCGAGCAGTACTTC. It translates to CASSQEGTAFEQYF.

The rearrangement uses TRBV6-1 and TRBJ1-1; 7 positions match TRBD1. The V gene end was trimmed by 4 bases and the J gene end by 2 bases; junction bases not matched to a gene: 4. This CDR3 spans 14 amino acids. Germline CDR1 is MNHNS and CDR2 is SASEGT. The CDR3 coding sequence is TGTGCCAGCAGTGCCGGGACAGCCAACACTGAAGCTTTCTTT. Amino acids: CASSAGTANTEAFF.

The chain joins TRBV7-2 to TRBJ1-3; TRBD1 might be the D (5 bases). This CDR3 has 19 residues. V lost 3 bases and J lost 0, with 21 bases in between. The germline V gene has CDR1 SGHTA and CDR2 FQGNSA. CDR3 loop: CASSFAGPAVPASGNTIYF. The CDR3 DNA is TGTGCCAGCAGCTTTGCAGGGCCGGCCGTTCCTGCCTCTGGAAACACCATATATTTT.

The chain couples TRBV19 to TRBJ1-2; D is possibly TRBD1 (5 bases). The CDR3 runs to 13 residues. V shed 7 bases and J shed 6 bases, with 15 bases lying between them. The germline V gene encodes CDR1 LNHDA and CDR2 SQIVND (reference sequence). As DNA, the CDR3 is TGTGCCAGTAAGGTTGGCAGGGACCATGGCTACACCTTC. Translating it yields CASKVGRDHGYTF.

This clone was counted a few times. The genes are TRBV7-9 and TRBJ2-5; a possible D gene is TRBD1 (6 bases). CDR1 is SEHNR and CDR2 is FQNEAQ in the germline V gene (reference sequence). The CDR3 is 16 amino acids. The V end lost 3 bases, the J end lost 5 bases, and 19 bases lay between the germline ends. This CDR3 is CASSFTPLRGGETQYF. The CDR3 coding sequence is TGTGCCAGCAGCTTTACTCCCCTTAGAGGGGGTGAGACCCAGTACTTC.

This rearrangement joins TRBV10-3 to TRBJ1-2, with TRBD1 as a possible D gene (6 bases). Trimming took 7 bases from V and 3 from J, leaving 15 bases between them. The CDR3 loop spans 14 amino acids. The germline V gene has CDR1 ENHRY and CDR2 SYGVKD. The CDR3 here is CAITGGPGDYGYTF. CDR3 bases: TGTGCCATCACGGGGGGCCCGGGGGACTATGGCTACACCTTC.

A few counts support this clone. This chain uses TRBV4-3 with TRBJ1-6; D not certain. The ends were cut back, 0 bases at V and 9 bases at J, with 9 bases in the middle. This CDR3 is built from 14 residues. Germline CDR1 LGHNA, CDR2 YSLEER. The CDR3 DNA sequence: TGCGCCAGCAGCCAAGATCGGGCGGGTTCACCCCTCCACTTT. Amino acids: CASSQDRAGSPLHF.

The V and J genes are TRBV7-3 and TRBJ2-3; 8 nucleotides align to TRBD2. V dropped 2 bases and J dropped 2; count of bases not matched to a gene: 6. In germline, CDR1 is SGHTA, CDR2 FQGTGA. The CDR3 covers 16 residues. This CDR3 is CASSLGGGHDTDTQYF. The CDR3 region has the DNA TGTGCCAGCAGCTTAGGCGGGGGGCACGACACAGATACGCAGTATTTT.

The V and J genes are TRBV19 and TRBJ2-3; D might be TRBD2 (5 bases). This CDR3 is built from 16 residues. Trimming shortened V by 3 bases and J by 0 bases, and 13 bases separated the two germline ends. The germline V gene encodes CDR1 LNHDA and CDR2 SQIVND (reference sequence). In DNA form, the CDR3 reads TGTGCCAGTAGTATCTTGGCGGGCATTAGCACAGATACGCAGTATTTT. It encodes CASSILAGISTDTQYF.

The chain employs TRBV18 and TRBJ1-5; the D is unclear. Germline loops: CDR1 KGHSH, CDR2 LQKENI. The V end was cut by 2 bases, the J end by 7 bases, with 6 bases between. This CDR3 is 12 amino acids long. In DNA, the CDR3 is TGTGCCAGCTCACCAGACAACCAGCCCCAGCATTTT. It codes for CASSPDNQPQHF.

The chain links TRBV4-2 to TRBJ1-6; D may be TRBD1 (5 bases). The CDR3 contains 15 residues. V was cut by 1 base and J by 9 bases, with 13 bases left in between. Germline V gives CDR1 LGHNA, CDR2 YNFKEQ. In DNA form, the CDR3 reads TGTGCCAGCAGCCAAGTAGCACAGGATGGTTCACCCCTCCACTTT. Translated, it gives CASSQVAQDGSPLHF.

The chain uses TRBV9 and TRBJ2-6; D may correspond to TRBD1 or TRBD2 (5 bases each). CDR1 is SGDLS, CDR2 YYNGEE, per germline. Trimming took off 0 bases at V and 3 bases at J, with 13 bases between the two ends. The length of the CDR3 is 17 residues. CDR3 sequence (DNA): TGTGCCAGCAGCGTAGCTGGTGGGGGATTTGGGGCCAACGTCCTGACTTTC. Amino acid sequence: CASSVAGGGFGANVLTF.

This rearrangement joins TRBV5-6 to TRBJ2-1; D is undetermined. The V end was cut by 5 bases, the J end by 6 bases, with 6 bases between. The CDR3 length is 11 residues. Germline V CDR1 and CDR2: SGHDT, YYEEEE. The CDR3 loop is CASSWRNEQFF. CDR3 in DNA: TGTGCCAGCAGTTGGCGCAATGAGCAGTTCTTC.

The rearrangement joins TRBV2 to TRBJ1-1; D gene unclear. Germline-derived CDR1 and CDR2 are SNHLY and FYNNEI. The V end lost 7 bases, the J end lost 7 bases, and 10 bases lay between the germline ends. The CDR3 length is 11 residues. CDR3 nucleotide sequence: TGTGCCAGCATTAACCGGGTTGAAGCTTTCTTT. Encoded protein: CASINRVEAFF. Together with reference TRBV2 and TRBJ1-1, the CDR3 gives the full variable domain: EPEVTQTPSHQVTQMGQEVILRCVPISNHLYFYWYRQILGQKVEFLVSFYNNEISEKSEIFDDQFSVERPDGSNFTLKIRSTKLEDSAMYFCASINRVEAFFGQGTRLTVV.

The CDR3 loop is CASSLVVGREQFF. The CDR3 region has the DNA TGTGCCAGCAGCTTAGTAGTCGGAAGGGAGCAGTTCTTC. The chain couples TRBV7-6 to TRBJ2-1; D not resolved. The V gene lost 1 base and the J gene lost 10 bases, with 11 bases spanning the gap. Germline values: CDR1 SGHVS, CDR2 FNYEAQ. The CDR3 has 13 residues.

The chain has TRBV27 and TRBJ1-3, with a weak D call TRBD1 (5 bases). V dropped 3 bases and J dropped 2 bases, with 8 bases sitting between them. This CDR3 is built from 14 residues. In germline, CDR1 is MNHEY, CDR2 SMNVEV (reference sequence). The CDR3 DNA sequence: TGTGCCAGCAGTTTTCGGGGGGCTGGAAACACCATATATTTT. Its translation is CASSFRGAGNTIYF.

The chain has TRBV11-2 and TRBJ2-5; D remains unclear. The germline V and J ends were trimmed by 0 bases and 1 base, with 9 bases remaining between them. Germline loops: CDR1 SGHAT, CDR2 FQNNGV. The CDR3 loop spans 15 amino acids. CDR3 sequence reads: CASSLDRRIQETQYF. The CDR3 region has the DNA TGTGCCAGCAGCTTAGATCGGCGTATCCAAGAGACCCAGTACTTC.

The chain has TRBV5-1 and TRBJ2-7; 8 nucleotides match TRBD1. Germline values: CDR1 SGHRS, CDR2 YFSETQ. The CDR3 length is 13 residues. V lost 8 bases and J lost 1; bases outside the gene matches: 5. In nucleotides, the CDR3 is TGCGCCAGTACAACAGGGGGATCCTACGAGCAGTACTTC. Translating gives CASTTGGSYEQYF.

This chain joins TRBV4-3 and TRBJ2-7; 11 bases match TRBD2. Germline trimming cut 3 bases from V and 4 bases from J; bases unmatched to any gene: 8. The germline V gene encodes CDR1 LGHNA and CDR2 YSLEER. This CDR3 comprises 16 residues. This CDR3 is CASSHRLAGGQYEQYF. The DNA of the CDR3 is TGCGCCAGCAGCCATAGGTTAGCGGGAGGGCAATACGAGCAGTACTTC.

This clone has a handful of counts. This chain links TRBV9 with TRBJ1-1; D uncertain. V was clipped by 1 base and J by 0 bases, with 7 bases between them. Looked up from germline, CDR1 is SGDLS and CDR2 is YYNGEE. This CDR3 comprises 14 residues. Written as DNA, the CDR3 is TGTGCCAGCAGCGTAAGTCAGTTGAACACTGAAGCTTTCTTT. Protein product: CASSVSQLNTEAFF.

This clone was counted once. V gene TRBV11-1 combines with J gene TRBJ2-7; the D gene is possibly TRBD2 (6 bases). The CDR3 length is 15 residues. The germline V gene encodes CDR1 SGHAT and CDR2 FQDESV (reference sequence). The V gene lost 1 base and the J gene lost 2 bases, with 12 bases spanning the gap. The CDR3 DNA reads TGTGCCAGCAGCTTAGGGGGACTGCCAACCTACGAGCAGTACTTC. This encodes CASSLGGLPTYEQYF.

The chain combines TRBV29-1 with TRBJ1-3, with D unclear. Germline loops: CDR1 SQVTM, CDR2 ANQGSEA. The CDR3 runs to 14 residues. V was clipped by 6 bases and J by 0 bases, with 12 bases between them. CDR3 loop: CSVRPASSGNTIYF. CDR3 bases: TGCAGCGTCCGACCGGCATCCTCTGGAAACACCATATATTTT.

The chain carries TRBV9 and TRBJ1-6; D remains ambiguous. The CDR3 has 14 amino acids. Looked up from germline, CDR1 is SGDLS and CDR2 is YYNGEE. V was trimmed by 0 bases and J by 7 bases, leaving 8 bases between them. The CDR3 here is CASSVETLNSPLHF. The CDR3 bases are TGTGCCAGCAGCGTAGAAACTCTAAATTCACCCCTCCACTTT.

This clone was recorded only once. The V and J genes are TRBV18 and TRBJ1-2, with D maybe TRBD1 (5 bases). Germline lookup yields CDR1 KGHSH and CDR2 LQKENI. Trimming cost V 5 bases and J 8 bases, with 15 bases left between them. The length of the CDR3 is 13 residues. Here the CDR3 reads CASSRGGDSGYTF. DNA for the CDR3: TGTGCCAGCTCAAGGGGAGGGGATAGCGGCTACACCTTC.